This T cell receptor (beta chain) was recovered during a study of T cells in Graves' hyperthyroidism and ophthalmopathy. Per the germline V gene, CDR1 is MNHNS and CDR2 is SASEGT. This CDR3 has 11 amino acids. V was trimmed by 7 bases and J by 9 bases, leaving 12 bases between them. RNA transcripts gave rise to amplified TCR beta CDR3 regions. RT-PCR in the first round (using the HTBI primer set) targeted the TCR CDR3. MiXCR, run by TCRdb on the multiplex PCR reads, gives a single entry per CDR3 protein. Among roughly 570,000 distinct CDR3 sequences listed, around 42% were seen once. The rearrangement joins TRBV6-1 to TRBJ1-1; TRBD1 might be the D (6 bases). This receptor was obtained from an adult woman with Graves' disease, either hyperthyroidism or ophthalmopathy (not recorded which). Specimen: peripheral blood or thyroid tissue (not recorded which). CDR3 protein: CASTRGWKAFF. CDR3 DNA: TGTGCCAGCACCAGGGGTTGGAAAGCTTTCTTT.